This is a list of T cell receptor beta chains from one sample in a study of cytomegalovirus exposure and HLA in healthy donors. The assay was immunoSEQ multiplex PCR, and TCRdb's table has in-frame clones only and misses some. The sample yields roughly 70,000 clones, roughly 96% seen once. Input material: PBMCs. All receptors come from a man younger than 35 in good health and CMV-seronegative. The CDR3 runs from the conserved cysteine through the conserved F or W. Each record gives: clone size, D gene, CDR3 length, V gene, J gene, CDR3 DNA, CDR3 protein. The D gene is left open where the match is weak. Clone size is given for some rows only: seen once, a few or many times, or a class if the clone is expanded.

abundance: once; d_gene: NA; len: 14; v_gene: TRBV5-1; j_gene: TRBJ1-1; CDR3nt: TGCGCCAGCAGCTTGGACGCGGCTAACACTGAAGCTTTCTTT; CDR3aa: CASSLDAANTEAFF
abundance: NA; d_gene: NA; len: 16; v_gene: TRBV6-5; j_gene: TRBJ2-4; CDR3nt: TGTGCCAGCAGTTTAATCTTAGACATAGCCAAAAACATTCAGTACTTC; CDR3aa: CASSLILDIAKNIQYF
abundance: NA; d_gene: TRBD1; len: 15; v_gene: TRBV29-1; j_gene: TRBJ2-3; CDR3nt: TGCAGCGTTGAACGCCGGGACAGGGGCACAGATACGCAGTATTTT; CDR3aa: CSVERRDRGTDTQYF
abundance: NA; d_gene: NA; len: 11; v_gene: TRBV27; j_gene: TRBJ2-7; CDR3nt: TGTGCCACCAGGGCAGGTTACGAGCAGTACTTC; CDR3aa: CATRAGYEQYF
abundance: once; d_gene: TRBD1; len: 15; v_gene: TRBV5-1; j_gene: TRBJ1-1; CDR3nt: TGCGCCAGCAGCCCAGGGACAGGGGAGGGGACTGAAGCTTTCTTT; CDR3aa: CASSPGTGEGTEAFF
abundance: NA; d_gene: NA; len: 14; v_gene: TRBV28; j_gene: TRBJ2-7; CDR3nt: TGTGCCAGCAGTTTACAGGGGAGCTCCTACGAGCAGTACTTC; CDR3aa: CASSLQGSSYEQYF
abundance: NA; d_gene: NA; len: 14; v_gene: TRBV5-6; j_gene: TRBJ2-7; CDR3nt: TGTGCCAGCAGCTTGGCAGGGGCACCCTACGAGCAGTACTTC; CDR3aa: CASSLAGAPYEQYF
abundance: NA; d_gene: TRBD1; len: 14; v_gene: TRBV5-4; j_gene: TRBJ1-1; CDR3nt: TGTGCCAGCAGAACTGGACAGGGCAACACTGAAGCTTTCTTT; CDR3aa: CASRTGQGNTEAFF
abundance: NA; d_gene: NA; len: 14; v_gene: TRBV27; j_gene: TRBJ2-1; CDR3nt: TGTGCCAGCAGGTTACAGGGAACCTACAATGAGCAGTTCTTC; CDR3aa: CASRLQGTYNEQFF
abundance: NA; d_gene: NA; len: 13; v_gene: TRBV28; j_gene: TRBJ1-5; CDR3nt: TGTGCCAGCAGTTTAGCAGGCAATCAGCCCCAGCATTTT; CDR3aa: CASSLAGNQPQHF
abundance: NA; d_gene: TRBD1; len: 15; v_gene: TRBV2; j_gene: TRBJ1-6; CDR3nt: TGTGCCAGCAGCCCCAGGACAGGGAATAATTCACCCCTCCACTTT; CDR3aa: CASSPRTGNNSPLHF
abundance: NA; d_gene: TRBD1; len: 16; v_gene: TRBV25-1; j_gene: TRBJ1-4; CDR3nt: TGTGCCAGCAGTGCACCCCCTGGGACAGGGAGGGAAAAACTGTTTTTT; CDR3aa: CASSAPPGTGREKLFF
abundance: NA; d_gene: TRBD1; len: 13; v_gene: TRBV25-1; j_gene: TRBJ2-7; CDR3nt: TGTGCCAGCAGGGGGACAGCAACCTACGAGCAGTACTTC; CDR3aa: CASRGTATYEQYF
abundance: NA; d_gene: NA; len: 15; v_gene: TRBV5-6; j_gene: TRBJ2-2; CDR3nt: TGTGCCAGCAGCTTGATGGCCGCGAACACCGGGGAGCTGTTTTTT; CDR3aa: CASSLMAANTGELFF
abundance: NA; d_gene: TRBD1; len: 17; v_gene: TRBV28; j_gene: TRBJ1-1; CDR3nt: TGTGCCAGCAGTTTAAGGGACAGGGGGCCCATGAACACTGAAGCTTTCTTT; CDR3aa: CASSLRDRGPMNTEAFF
abundance: once; d_gene: NA; len: 15; v_gene: TRBV11-3; j_gene: TRBJ2-5; CDR3nt: TGTGCCAGCAGCATCCCTAGCGGAGGGGGAGAGACCCAGTACTTC; CDR3aa: CASSIPSGGGETQYF
abundance: NA; d_gene: TRBD2; len: 17; v_gene: TRBV4-1; j_gene: TRBJ2-1; CDR3nt: TGCGCCAGCAGCCATAGAGCTAGCGGGAGCCTGGACAATGAGCAGTTCTTC; CDR3aa: CASSHRASGSLDNEQFF